A single T cell receptor beta chain is shown here with its context. These data originate in a study of blood T cell repertoires in COVID-19. Study details: Sample material is recorded as cDNA or gDNA derived from T cells, B-cell-depleted T cells, or PBMCs.

As originally analysed: From reference gene primer amplification, estimates of nucleated cell counts were derived. The assay was immunoSEQ multiplex PCR, and TCRdb's table has in-frame clones only and misses some. D and trimming were read from the DNA, whereas the V and J calls and clone size are those reported in that table. The sample holds 100,000 or so clones, roughly 87% seen once. The receptor was isolated from a man between 25 and 39 years old in a cohort sampled during active COVID-19. Sequencing was done on a sample of peripheral blood.

CDR3 region: CASSQEGARFDEQFF. The CDR3 bases are TGTGCCAGCAGCCAAGAGGGGGCTAGATTCGATGAGCAGTTCTTC. This rearrangement joins TRBV4-2 to TRBJ2-1; D is possibly TRBD1 (6 bases). The CDR3 totals 15 residues. The V end lost 0 bases, the J end lost 8 bases, and 14 bases lay between the germline ends. Germline V gene data show CDR1 as LGHNA and CDR2 as YNFKEQ.